This record concerns one T cell receptor beta chain sequence. The CDR3 is made up of 13 amino acids. V was shortened by 2 bases and J by 4 bases, with 11 bases between the two germline ends. Per germline, CDR1 GTSNPN and CDR2 SVGIG (reference sequence). This sample is drawn from a study of blood T cell repertoires in COVID-19. Background on the study: Samples representing acute and convalescent COVID-19 were sourced from the United States, Italy and Spain. PBMCs, B-cell-depleted T cells, or T cells were the source of the cDNA or gDNA that made up the material.

As processed by the authors: Estimation of nucleated cell counts was performed using reference gene primer amplification. Method: immunoSEQ multiplex PCR; TCRdb's copy keeps in-frame clones and lacks some. That table is the source of V, J and clone size, and D and trimming were worked out from the DNA. The sample yields around 260,000 clones, 86% seen once. This TCR derives from a man younger than 45 with active or convalescent COVID-19. Sequencing was performed on peripheral blood. The V gene is TRBV30, the J gene TRBJ2-5, with D perhaps matching TRBD1 (6 bases). This CDR3 is CAWSRQDLETQYF. The DNA for the CDR3 is TGTGCCTGGAGTCGACAGGATTTAGAGACCCAGTACTTC.